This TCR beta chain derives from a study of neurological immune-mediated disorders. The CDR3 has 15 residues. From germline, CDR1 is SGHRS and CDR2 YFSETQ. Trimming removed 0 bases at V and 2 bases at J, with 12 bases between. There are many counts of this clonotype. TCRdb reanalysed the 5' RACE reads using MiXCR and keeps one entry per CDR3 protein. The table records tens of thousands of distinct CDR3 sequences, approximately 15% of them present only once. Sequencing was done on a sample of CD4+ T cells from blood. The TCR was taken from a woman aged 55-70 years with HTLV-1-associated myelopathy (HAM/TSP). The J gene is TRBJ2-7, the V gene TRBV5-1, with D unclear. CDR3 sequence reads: CASSLEPDQTYEQYF. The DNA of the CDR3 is TGCGCCAGCAGCTTGGAACCCGACCAGACCTACGAGCAGTACTTC.